This T cell receptor (beta chain) was identified during a study of cytomegalovirus exposure and HLA in healthy donors. The study's findings and limits: Other equally common chains were less clonally expanded than HLA-associated TCR beta chains, a later analysis showed.

PCR amplification relied on 60 Vbeta primers (plus 13 Jbeta primers). The assay was immunoSEQ multiplex PCR, and TCRdb's table has in-frame clones only and misses some. This table holds approximately 130,000 clones, 85% to 90% found once. The CDR3 covers 15 residues. The germline gives CDR1 LNHDA, CDR2 SQIVND (reference sequence). Between the trimmed V and J ends, which lost 3 bases and 1 base, there was a span of 13 bases. As regards this clone: Its cognate antigen is unknown.

The sequence came from a woman in her twenties or thirties in good health and CMV-seropositive. The V call is TRBV19, the J call TRBJ2-7, with D perhaps matching TRBD1 (6 bases). Sequencing used PBMCs. CDR3 DNA: TGTGCCAGTAGTATTGCCCCCCAGGGGTCCTACGAGCAGTACTTC. Encoded protein: CASSIAPQGSYEQYF.